These 19 T cell receptor beta chains were all obtained from the same sample, sequenced in a study of Graves' ophthalmopathy and Graves' hyperthyroidism. Investigators amplified TCR beta CDR3 regions from RNA transcripts. The authors performed first-round RT-PCR with HTBI primers and then a second-round multiplex PCR. TCRdb analysed the multiplex PCR reads with MiXCR anew, one entry per CDR3 protein. Of hundreds of thousands of distinct CDR3 sequences in the sample, 35% to 50% are singletons; the top ten hold under 3.5%. Material: peripheral blood. Every receptor here comes from an adult man with Graves' ophthalmopathy.

This clonotype was picked up a small number of times. V and J are TRBV3-1 and TRBJ1-5, with 9 positions matching TRBD1. The CDR3 runs to 14 residues. Germline CDR1 is LGHDT and CDR2 is YNNKEL (reference sequence). After removal of 0 bases from V and 7 bases from J, the junction contained 1 base not matched to a gene. CDR3 region: CASSQETGGQPQHF. The CDR3 coding sequence is TGTGCCAGCAGCCAAGAAACAGGGGGCCAGCCCCAGCATTTT.

A note on this clonotype: A much larger clone is a single base away; this may be a read error. The chain has TRBV29-1 and TRBJ1-3; weak D call: TRBD1 (5 bases). The germline CDR1 and CDR2 sequences are SQVTM and ANQGSEA. This CDR3 comprises 13 residues. The CDR3 loop reads CACPRQSGSTIYF. In nucleotides, the CDR3 is TGTGCCTGCCCCAGACAGTCTGGAAGCACCATATATTTT. The variable domain in full, completed from reference TRBV29-1 and TRBJ1-3, reads SAVISQKPSRDICQRGTSLTIQCQVDSQVTMMFWYRQQPGQSLTLIATANQGSEATYESGFVIDKFPISRPNLTFSTLTVSNMSPEDSSIYLCACPRQSGSTIYFGEGSWLTVV.

This clonotype was recorded many times. CDR3 nucleotides: TGTGCCAGCAGCTTCACGGACAACGAAAAACTGTTTTTT. Amino acids: CASSFTDNEKLFF. The chain carries TRBV7-9 and TRBJ1-4; a weak D match, TRBD1 (5 bases). Germline assignment: CDR1 SEHNR and CDR2 FQNEAQ (reference sequence). CDR3 length equals 13 residues. The ends were cut back, 3 bases at V and 8 bases at J, with 10 bases in the middle.

V is TRBV25-1 and J is TRBJ1-5; D remains ambiguous. Germline CDR1 reads MGHDK; CDR2 reads SYGVNS. This CDR3 has 13 amino acids. V lost 2 bases, J lost 11 bases, and 13 bases lay in between. CDR3 sequence: CASSEVQKKTQHF. In DNA form, the CDR3 reads TGTGCCAGCAGTGAAGTGCAGAAGAAGACCCAGCATTTT.

This rearrangement joins TRBV19 to TRBJ2-7; D may be TRBD2 (6 bases). The CDR3 sequence is 14 residues long. CDR1 LNHDA and CDR2 SQIVND come from the germline V gene (reference sequence). Trimming pared 2 bases from V and 3 bases from J, leaving 11 bases between. The CDR3 DNA follows: TGTGCCAGTAGTATATCCGGGAGTCACTACGAGCAGTACTTC. Its translation: CASSISGSHYEQYF.

To note about this clonotype: One base away lies a much larger clone, so this may be a sequencing read error. This chain joins TRBV7-9 and TRBJ2-7; 10 nucleotides line up with TRBD1. This CDR3 has 14 amino acids. J gave up 6 bases and V 5 bases, and 7 bases lay outside the gene matches. The germline CDR1 and CDR2 sequences are SEHNR and FQNEAQ (reference sequence). The CDR3 DNA reads TGTGCCAGCAGCGTAGTGGGGACAGGGGTCGAGCAGTACTTC. Its translation: CASSVVGTGVEQYF.

The rearrangement links TRBV7-2 to TRBJ2-3, with D possibly TRBD2 on 5 matching bases. V lost 3 bases to trimming and J lost 0 bases, with 13 bases between them. The CDR3 has 16 residues. Germline values: CDR1 SGHTA, CDR2 FQGNSA. As DNA, the CDR3 is TGTGCCAGCAGCTTCTCACGTCGGGAAAGCACAGATACGCAGTATTTT. As protein: CASSFSRRESTDTQYF.

V is TRBV7-9 and J is TRBJ2-7; TRBD2 matches at 8 bases. Germline V gene lookup returns CDR1 SEHNR and CDR2 FQNEAQ (reference sequence). J gave up 0 bases and V 6 bases, and 7 bases lay outside the gene matches. The length of the CDR3 is 15 residues. The CDR3 here is CASSYSGGPSYEQYF. Here the CDR3 DNA reads TGTGCCAGCAGTTACAGCGGGGGACCCTCCTACGAGCAGTACTTC.

This clonotype was detected only a few times. A much bigger clone sits one base away, suggesting this may be a read error. The CDR3 DNA sequence: TGTGCCAGCAGTGAACATGGGATGAACACTGAAGCTTTCTTT. Translating gives CASSEHGMNTEAFF. The chain couples TRBV2 to TRBJ1-1; D not certain. This CDR3 contains 14 residues. The germline V gene encodes CDR1 SNHLY and CDR2 FYNNEI. The ends were cut back, 2 bases at V and 0 bases at J, with 7 bases in the middle.

In its sample, this clonotype was seen many times. The chain is built from TRBV29-1 and TRBJ2-2; maybe TRBD2 (6 bases). The CDR3 extends over 15 amino acids. The V gene's germline CDR1 is SQVTM and CDR2 ANQGSEA. The ends were cut back, 2 bases at V and 0 bases at J, with 10 bases in the middle. CDR3 residues: CSVERGGPNTGELFF. The DNA for the CDR3 is TGCAGCGTTGAACGGGGAGGCCCGAACACCGGGGAGCTGTTTTTT.

The table lists this clonotype with many counts. This rearrangement joins TRBV19 to TRBJ1-5; TRBD1 agrees at 11 bases. J was trimmed by 6 bases and V by 5 bases; bases with no gene match: 6. This CDR3 has 15 residues. The V gene's germline CDR1 is LNHDA and CDR2 SQIVND (reference sequence). The CDR3 region has the DNA TGTGCCAGTAGTTTTCGGACAGGGGGCGTTCAGCCCCAGCATTTT. Its protein product is CASSFRTGGVQPQHF.

The rearrangement links TRBV3-1 to TRBJ2-7, with TRBD1 matching over 8 bases. The CDR3 is made up of 16 amino acids. In germline, CDR1 is LGHDT, CDR2 YNNKEL (reference sequence). J lost 2 bases, V lost 0 bases, and 6 bases had no gene match. The CDR3 coding sequence is TGTGCCAGCAGCCAAGATAGGGACAGGCCAGCCTACGAGCAGTACTTC. Translating it yields CASSQDRDRPAYEQYF.

This clonotype appeared a few times. CDR3 in DNA: TGTGCCAGCAGTTTGTCACAGGGACACCAATACGAGCAGTACTTC. Its protein is CASSLSQGHQYEQYF. The chain is built from TRBV7-2 and TRBJ2-7; tentatively, D is TRBD1 (6 bases). V lost 6 bases, J lost 4 bases, and 19 bases lay in between. This CDR3 spans 15 amino acids. The germline V gene encodes CDR1 SGHTA and CDR2 FQGNSA.

Details on this clonotype: A much larger clonotype is one base distant, so this may be a read error. The rearrangement links TRBV12-3 or TRBV12-4 to TRBJ1-1; D remains ambiguous. The CDR3 is 12 amino acids. The V end was cut by 11 bases, the J end by 0 bases, with 10 bases between. The CDR3 region has the DNA TGTGCCGGCAAGCCTTTGAACACTGAAGCTTTCTTT. Amino acids: CAGKPLNTEAFF.

This clonotype appeared many times. The chain joins TRBV2 to TRBJ1-5; D call uncertain. The germline gives CDR1 SNHLY, CDR2 FYNNEI. The CDR3 loop spans 13 amino acids. The V end lost 4 bases, the J end lost 4 bases, and 8 bases lay between the germline ends. The CDR3 DNA is TGTGCCAGCAGTGCCAGCCTTAATCAGCCCCAGCATTTT. Amino acids: CASSASLNQPQHF.

The chain couples TRBV10-2 to TRBJ2-5; possible D gene TRBD2, 6 bases. V dropped 6 bases and J dropped 5 bases, with 19 bases sitting between them. This CDR3 spans 15 amino acids. Germline V CDR1 and CDR2: WSHSY, SAAADI. CDR3 DNA sequence: TGCGCCAGCAGATCCGGGACCGCACGGGAGGAGACCCAGTACTTC. It yields the protein CASRSGTAREETQYF.

This clonotype has a count of ten or more. V gene TRBV7-8 combines with J gene TRBJ1-4, with 7 nucleotides matching TRBD1. Unmatched junction bases numbered 5, after V lost 5 bases and J lost 2 bases. CDR1 and CDR2 from the germline V gene are SGHVS and FQNEAQ. The CDR3 length is 15 residues. CDR3 sequence reads: CASSRGTATNEKLFF. As DNA, the CDR3 is TGTGCCAGCAGCCGAGGGACAGCTACTAATGAAAAACTGTTTTTT.

The table lists this clonotype with a few counts. As DNA, the CDR3 is TGTGCCAGCAGTTTGGGTGAGGGGCTCGGCTACACCTTC. Translating gives CASSLGEGLGYTF. This sequence joins TRBV7-9 and TRBJ1-2, with D tentatively TRBD1 (5 bases). The CDR3 is 13 residues long. V lost 6 bases to trimming and J lost 8 bases, with 16 bases between them. Germline V gene sequence: CDR1 SEHNR, CDR2 FQNEAQ (reference sequence).

This clonotype was recorded many times. CDR3 loop: CATSRDLRIHEGYTF. In DNA, the CDR3 is TGTGCCACCAGCAGAGATCTCAGGATCCACGAGGGCTACACCTTC. The gene calls are TRBV15 and TRBJ1-2; D is unresolved. The CDR3 consists of 15 residues. Trimming shortened V by 0 bases and J by 8 bases, and 16 bases separated the two germline ends. In germline, CDR1 is LNHNV, CDR2 YYDKDF (reference sequence).